This T cell receptor (beta chain) was recovered during a study of CD8+ T cells in alopecia areata. Study results and limitations: The study found higher clonality in lesional than normal scalp, especially in alopecia totalis/universalis. There were also resident alphabeta T cells of normal skin sequenced in scalp samples.

In regard to this clone: What it recognizes is unknown.

Trimming took off 6 bases at V and 4 bases at J, with 14 bases between the two ends. The CDR3 contains 14 residues. CDR1 is SNHLY, CDR2 FYNNEI, per germline. Isolation of CD4+ and CD8+ T cells from PBMCs was achieved by sorting. Extraction and reverse transcription of RNA yielded cDNA as the sequencing template. Libraries were prepared by immunoSEQ multiplex PCR; TCRdb keeps only in-frame clonotypes and omits some of them. The table includes approximately 150,000 clones, less than 75% detected once. The chain carries TRBV2 and TRBJ2-3; D is possibly TRBD2 (5 bases). Sequencing was performed on CD8+ T cells sorted from blood. The receptor was derived from a human donor in good health. Written as DNA, the CDR3 is TGTGCCAGCAGCCACGTGGGGAGCGCAGATACGCAGTATTTT. Its protein is CASSHVGSADTQYF.